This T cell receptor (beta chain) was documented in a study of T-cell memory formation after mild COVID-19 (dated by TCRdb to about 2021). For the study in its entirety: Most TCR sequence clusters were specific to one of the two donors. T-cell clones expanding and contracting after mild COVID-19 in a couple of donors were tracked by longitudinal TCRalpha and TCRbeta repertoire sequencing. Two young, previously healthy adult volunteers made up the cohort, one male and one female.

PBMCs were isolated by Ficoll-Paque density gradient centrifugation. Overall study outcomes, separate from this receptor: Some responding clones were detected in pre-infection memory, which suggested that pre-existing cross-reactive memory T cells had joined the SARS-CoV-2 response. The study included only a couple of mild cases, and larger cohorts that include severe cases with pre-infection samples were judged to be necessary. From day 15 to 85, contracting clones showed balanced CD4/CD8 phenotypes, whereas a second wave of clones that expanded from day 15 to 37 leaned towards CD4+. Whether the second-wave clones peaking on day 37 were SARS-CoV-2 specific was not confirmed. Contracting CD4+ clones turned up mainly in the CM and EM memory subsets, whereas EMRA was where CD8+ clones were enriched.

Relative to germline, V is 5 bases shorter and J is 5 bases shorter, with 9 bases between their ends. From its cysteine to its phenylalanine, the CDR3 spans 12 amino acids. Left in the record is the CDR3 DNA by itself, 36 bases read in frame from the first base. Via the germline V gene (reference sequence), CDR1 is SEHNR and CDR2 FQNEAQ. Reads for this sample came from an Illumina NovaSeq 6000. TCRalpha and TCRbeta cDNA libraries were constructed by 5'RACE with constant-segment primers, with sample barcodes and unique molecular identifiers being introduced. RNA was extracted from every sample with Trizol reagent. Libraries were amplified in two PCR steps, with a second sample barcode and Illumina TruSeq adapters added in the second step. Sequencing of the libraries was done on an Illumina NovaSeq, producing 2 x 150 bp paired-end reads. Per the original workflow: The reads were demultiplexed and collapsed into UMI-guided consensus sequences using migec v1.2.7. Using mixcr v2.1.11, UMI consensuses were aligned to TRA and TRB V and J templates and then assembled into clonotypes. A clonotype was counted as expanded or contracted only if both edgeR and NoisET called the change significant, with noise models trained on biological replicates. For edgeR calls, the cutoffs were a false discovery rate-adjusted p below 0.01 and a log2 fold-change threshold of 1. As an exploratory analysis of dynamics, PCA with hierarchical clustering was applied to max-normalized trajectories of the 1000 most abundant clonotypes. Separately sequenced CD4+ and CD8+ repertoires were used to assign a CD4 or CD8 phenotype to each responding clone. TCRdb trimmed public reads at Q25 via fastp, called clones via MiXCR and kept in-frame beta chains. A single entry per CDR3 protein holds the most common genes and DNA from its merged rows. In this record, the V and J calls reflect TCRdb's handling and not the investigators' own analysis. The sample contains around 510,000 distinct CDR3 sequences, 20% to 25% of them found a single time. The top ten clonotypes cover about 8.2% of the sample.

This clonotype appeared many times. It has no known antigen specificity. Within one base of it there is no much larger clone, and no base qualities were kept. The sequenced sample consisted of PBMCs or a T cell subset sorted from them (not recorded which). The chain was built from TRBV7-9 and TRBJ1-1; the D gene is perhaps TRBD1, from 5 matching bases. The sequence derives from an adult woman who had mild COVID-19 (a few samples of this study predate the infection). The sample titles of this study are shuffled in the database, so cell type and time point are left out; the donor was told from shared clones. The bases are TGTGCCAGCAGCCCAGCAGGGACTGAAGCTTTCTTT. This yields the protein CASSPAGTEAFF.